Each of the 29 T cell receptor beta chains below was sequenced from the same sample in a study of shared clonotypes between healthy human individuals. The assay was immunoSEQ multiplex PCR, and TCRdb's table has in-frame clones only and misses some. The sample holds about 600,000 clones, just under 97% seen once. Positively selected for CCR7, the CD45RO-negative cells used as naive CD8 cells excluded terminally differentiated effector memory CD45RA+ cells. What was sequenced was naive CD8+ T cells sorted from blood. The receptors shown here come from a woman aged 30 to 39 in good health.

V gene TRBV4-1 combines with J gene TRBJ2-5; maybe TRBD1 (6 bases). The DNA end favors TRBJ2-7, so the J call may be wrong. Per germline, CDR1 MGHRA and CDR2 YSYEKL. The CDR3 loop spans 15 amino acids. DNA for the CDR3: TGCGCCAGCAGCCAAGAAACGGACAGCTCCTACGAGCAGTACTTC. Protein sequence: CASSQETDSSYEQYF.

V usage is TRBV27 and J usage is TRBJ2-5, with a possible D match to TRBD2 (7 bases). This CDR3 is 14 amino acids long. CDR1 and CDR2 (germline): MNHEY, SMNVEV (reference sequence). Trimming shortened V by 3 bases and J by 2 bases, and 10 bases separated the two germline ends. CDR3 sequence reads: CASSLAGAQETQYF. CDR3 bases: TGTGCCAGCAGTTTGGCGGGGGCACAAGAGACCCAGTACTTC.

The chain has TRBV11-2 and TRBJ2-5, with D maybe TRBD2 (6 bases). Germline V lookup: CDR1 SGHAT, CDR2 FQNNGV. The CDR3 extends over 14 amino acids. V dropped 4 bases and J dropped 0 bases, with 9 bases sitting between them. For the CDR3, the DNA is TGTGCCAGCAGCTCAGAGCGGGACCAAGAGACCCAGTACTTC. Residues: CASSSERDQETQYF.

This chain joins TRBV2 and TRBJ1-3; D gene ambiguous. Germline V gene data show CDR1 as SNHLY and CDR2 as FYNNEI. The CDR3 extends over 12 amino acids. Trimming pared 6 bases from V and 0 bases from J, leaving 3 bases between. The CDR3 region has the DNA TGTGCCAGCAGATACTCTGGAAACACCATATATTTT. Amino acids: CASRYSGNTIYF.

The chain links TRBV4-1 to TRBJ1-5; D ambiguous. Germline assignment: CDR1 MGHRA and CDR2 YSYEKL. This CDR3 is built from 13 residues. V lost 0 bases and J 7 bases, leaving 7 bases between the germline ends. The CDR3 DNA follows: TGCGCCAGCAGCCAAGAAGAGTTCCAGCCCCAGCATTTT. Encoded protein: CASSQEEFQPQHF.

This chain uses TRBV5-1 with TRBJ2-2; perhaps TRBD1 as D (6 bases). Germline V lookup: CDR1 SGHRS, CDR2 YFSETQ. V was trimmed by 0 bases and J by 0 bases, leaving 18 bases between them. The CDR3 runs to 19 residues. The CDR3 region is CASSLGPGARNANTGELFF. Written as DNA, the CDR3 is TGCGCCAGCAGCTTGGGCCCAGGGGCTAGAAATGCGAACACCGGGGAGCTGTTTTTT.

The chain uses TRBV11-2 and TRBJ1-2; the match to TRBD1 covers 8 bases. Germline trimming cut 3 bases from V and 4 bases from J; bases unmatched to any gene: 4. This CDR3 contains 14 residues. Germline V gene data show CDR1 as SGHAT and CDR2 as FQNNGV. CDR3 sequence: CASSLTGESYGYTF. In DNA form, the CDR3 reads TGTGCCAGCAGCTTGACAGGGGAAAGCTATGGCTACACCTTC.

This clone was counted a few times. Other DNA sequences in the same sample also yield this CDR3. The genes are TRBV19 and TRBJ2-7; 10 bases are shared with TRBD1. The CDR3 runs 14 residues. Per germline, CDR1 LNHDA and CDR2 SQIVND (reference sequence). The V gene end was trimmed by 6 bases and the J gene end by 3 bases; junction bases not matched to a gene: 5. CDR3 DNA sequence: TGTGCCAGTAGCACCGGGACAGGGGACTACGAGCAGTACTTC. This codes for CASSTGTGDYEQYF.

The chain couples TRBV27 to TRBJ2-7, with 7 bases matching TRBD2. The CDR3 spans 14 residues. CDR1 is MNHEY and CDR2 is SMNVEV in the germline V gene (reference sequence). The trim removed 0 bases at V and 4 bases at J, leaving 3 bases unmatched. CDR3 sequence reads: CASSLSAGVYEQYF. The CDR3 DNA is TGTGCCAGCAGTTTATCGGCGGGGGTATACGAGCAGTACTTC.

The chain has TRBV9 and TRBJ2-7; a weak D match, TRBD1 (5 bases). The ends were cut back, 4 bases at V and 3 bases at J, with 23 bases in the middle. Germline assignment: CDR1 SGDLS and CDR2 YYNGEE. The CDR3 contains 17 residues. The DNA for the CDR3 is TGTGCCAGCAGCCCCTTCGGTGACAGAGTTAATCTCTACGAGCAGTACTTC. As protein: CASSPFGDRVNLYEQYF.

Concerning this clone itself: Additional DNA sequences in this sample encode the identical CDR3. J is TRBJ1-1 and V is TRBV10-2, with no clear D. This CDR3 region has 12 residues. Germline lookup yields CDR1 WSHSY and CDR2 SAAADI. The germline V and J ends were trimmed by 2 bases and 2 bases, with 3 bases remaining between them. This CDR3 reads CASSEANTEAFF. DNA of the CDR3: TGCGCCAGCAGTGAGGCTAACACTGAAGCTTTCTTT.

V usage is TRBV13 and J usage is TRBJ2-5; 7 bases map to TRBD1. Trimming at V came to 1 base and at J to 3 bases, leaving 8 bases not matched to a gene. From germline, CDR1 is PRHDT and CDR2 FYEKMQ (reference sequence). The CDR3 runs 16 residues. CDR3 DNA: TGTGCCAGCAGCTTAGTTGTGGGACAGCAAAAAGAGACCCAGTACTTC. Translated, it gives CASSLVVGQQKETQYF.

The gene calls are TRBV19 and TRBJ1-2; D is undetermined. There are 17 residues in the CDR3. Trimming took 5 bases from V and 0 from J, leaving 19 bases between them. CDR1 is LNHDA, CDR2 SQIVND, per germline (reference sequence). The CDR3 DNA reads TGTGCCAGTAGTCCACCGCTTCCCGACAAACCTAACTATGGCTACACCTTC. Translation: CASSPPLPDKPNYGYTF.

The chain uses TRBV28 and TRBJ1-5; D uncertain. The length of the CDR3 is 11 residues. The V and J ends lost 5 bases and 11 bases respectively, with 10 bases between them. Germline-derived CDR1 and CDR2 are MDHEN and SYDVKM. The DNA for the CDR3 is TGTGCCAGCAGTCGGGGAGGGACCCAGCATTTT. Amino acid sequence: CASSRGGTQHF. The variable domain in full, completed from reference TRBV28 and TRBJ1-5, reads DVKVTQSSRYLVKRTGEKVFLECVQDMDHENMFWYRQDPGLGLRLIYFSYDVKMKEKGDIPEGYSVSREKKERFSLILESASTNQTSMYLCASSRGGTQHFGDGTRLSIL.

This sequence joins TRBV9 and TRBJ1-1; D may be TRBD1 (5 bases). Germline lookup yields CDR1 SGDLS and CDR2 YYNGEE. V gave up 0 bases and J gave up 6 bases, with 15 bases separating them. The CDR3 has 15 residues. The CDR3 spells CASSVVVRGPAEAFF. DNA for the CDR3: TGTGCCAGCAGCGTAGTAGTGCGGGGACCCGCTGAAGCTTTCTTT.

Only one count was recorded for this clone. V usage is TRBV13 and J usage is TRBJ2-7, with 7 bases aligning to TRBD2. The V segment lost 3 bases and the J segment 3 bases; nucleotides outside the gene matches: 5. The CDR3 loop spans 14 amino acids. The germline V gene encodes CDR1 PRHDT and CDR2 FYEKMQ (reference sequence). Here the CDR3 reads CASSLTSNSYEQYF. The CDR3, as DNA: TGTGCCAGCAGCTTGACTAGCAATAGCTACGAGCAGTACTTC.

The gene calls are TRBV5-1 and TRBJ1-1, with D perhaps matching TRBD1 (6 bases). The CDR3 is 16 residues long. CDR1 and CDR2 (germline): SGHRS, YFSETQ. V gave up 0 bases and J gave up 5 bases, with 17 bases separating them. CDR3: CASSLGRGEGRTEAFF. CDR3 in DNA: TGCGCCAGCAGCTTGGGCAGGGGCGAAGGCCGAACTGAAGCTTTCTTT.

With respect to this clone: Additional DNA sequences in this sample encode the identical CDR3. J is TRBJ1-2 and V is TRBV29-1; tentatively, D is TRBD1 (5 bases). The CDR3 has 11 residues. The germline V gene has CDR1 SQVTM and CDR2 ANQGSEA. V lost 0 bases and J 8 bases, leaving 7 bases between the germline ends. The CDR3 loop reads CSVEDRGGYTF. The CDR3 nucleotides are TGCAGCGTTGAAGATCGGGGGGGCTACACCTTC.

CDR3 sequence: CASSPGLAMYNEQFF. The DNA of the CDR3 is TGTGCCAGCAGCCCGGGACTAGCGATGTACAATGAGCAGTTCTTC. The chain couples TRBV14 to TRBJ2-1; 10 bases are shared with TRBD2. Germline CDR1 reads SGHDN; CDR2 reads FVKESK. The CDR3 has 15 residues. V dropped 4 bases and J dropped 4; count of bases not matched to a gene: 4.

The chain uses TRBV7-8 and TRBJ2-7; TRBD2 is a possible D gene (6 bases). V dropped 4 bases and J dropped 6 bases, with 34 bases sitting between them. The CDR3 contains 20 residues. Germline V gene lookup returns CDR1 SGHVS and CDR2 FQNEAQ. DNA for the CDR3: TGTGCCAGCAGCTCCACGATCGGAGGGCTAAGCGGAGTCGTCAGCAGCGAGCAGTACTTC. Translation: CASSSTIGGLSGVVSSEQYF.

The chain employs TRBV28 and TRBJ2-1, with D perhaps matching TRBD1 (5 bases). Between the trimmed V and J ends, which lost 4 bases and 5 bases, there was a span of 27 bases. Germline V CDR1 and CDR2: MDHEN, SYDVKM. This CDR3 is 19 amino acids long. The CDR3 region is CASSSPETRSLQGDNEQFF. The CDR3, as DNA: TGTGCCAGCAGTTCCCCGGAGACAAGATCCCTCCAAGGGGACAATGAGCAGTTCTTC.

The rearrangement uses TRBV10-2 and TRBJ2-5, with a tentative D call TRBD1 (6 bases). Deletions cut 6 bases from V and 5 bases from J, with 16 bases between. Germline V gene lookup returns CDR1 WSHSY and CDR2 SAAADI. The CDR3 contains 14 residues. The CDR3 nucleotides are TGCGCCAGCAGCCCGACAGGTTTAATGGAGACCCAGTACTTC. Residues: CASSPTGLMETQYF.

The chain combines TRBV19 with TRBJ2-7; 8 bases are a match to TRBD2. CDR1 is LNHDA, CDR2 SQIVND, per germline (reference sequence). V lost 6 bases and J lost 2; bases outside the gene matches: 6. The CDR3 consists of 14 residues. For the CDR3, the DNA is TGTGCCAGTAGCATTAGCGGGGTGACCTACGAGCAGTACTTC. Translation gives CASSISGVTYEQYF.

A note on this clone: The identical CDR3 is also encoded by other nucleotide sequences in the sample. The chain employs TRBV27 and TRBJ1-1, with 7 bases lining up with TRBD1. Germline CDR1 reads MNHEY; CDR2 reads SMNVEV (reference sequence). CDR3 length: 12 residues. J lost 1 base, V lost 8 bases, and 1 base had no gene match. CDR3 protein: CASRTGNTEAFF. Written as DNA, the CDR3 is TGTGCCAGCCGGACAGGGAACACTGAAGCTTTCTTT.

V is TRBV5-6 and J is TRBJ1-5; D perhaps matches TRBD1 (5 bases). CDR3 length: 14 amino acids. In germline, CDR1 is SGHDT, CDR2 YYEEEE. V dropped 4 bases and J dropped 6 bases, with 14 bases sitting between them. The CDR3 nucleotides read TGTGCCAGCAGCGAAGGGTGGGGGAGTCAGCCCCAGCATTTT. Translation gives CASSEGWGSQPQHF.

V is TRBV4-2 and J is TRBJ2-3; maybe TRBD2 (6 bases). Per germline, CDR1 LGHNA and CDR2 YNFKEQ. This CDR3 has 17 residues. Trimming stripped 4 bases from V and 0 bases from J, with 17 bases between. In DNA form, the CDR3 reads TGTGCCAGCAGCCCGAGACTAGGTGAACTGAGCACAGATACGCAGTATTTT. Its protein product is CASSPRLGELSTDTQYF.

The CDR3 spells CASSFRGRAADEQFF. The DNA for the CDR3 is TGTGCCAGCAGTTTTCGCGGGAGGGCCGCAGATGAGCAGTTCTTC. V is TRBV27 and J is TRBJ2-1; 9 bases are a match to TRBD2. This CDR3 is 15 amino acids long. CDR1 MNHEY and CDR2 SMNVEV come from the germline V gene (reference sequence). The junction had 8 bases not matched to a gene; V was cut back by 3 bases and J by 8 bases.

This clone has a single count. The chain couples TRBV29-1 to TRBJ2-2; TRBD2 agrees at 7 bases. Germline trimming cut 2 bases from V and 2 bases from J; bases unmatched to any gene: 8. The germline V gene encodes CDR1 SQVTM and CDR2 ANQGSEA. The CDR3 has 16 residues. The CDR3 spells CSVEWREGYNTGELFF. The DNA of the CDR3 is TGCAGCGTTGAATGGAGGGAGGGGTACAACACCGGGGAGCTGTTTTTT.

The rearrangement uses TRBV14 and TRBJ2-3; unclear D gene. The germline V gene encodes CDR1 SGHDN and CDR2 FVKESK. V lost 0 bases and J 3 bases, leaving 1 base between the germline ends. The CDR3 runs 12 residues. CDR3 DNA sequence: TGTGCCAGCAGCCAAGAAACAGATACGCAGTATTTT. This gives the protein CASSQETDTQYF.